These 27 T cell receptor beta chains were all obtained from the same sample, sequenced in a study of response to subunit inactivated influenza vaccine. Each CDR3 protein gets one entry after TCRdb re-called the RT-PCR reads with MiXCR. The sample lists about 520,000 distinct CDR3 sequences; approximately 11% were seen once. This sample comprised PBMCs from blood, obtained 45 days after vaccination. The receptors were sampled from a man between 45 and 60 years old who received an inactivated influenza vaccine.

The rearrangement joins TRBV11-2 to TRBJ2-3; no clear D. The germline CDR1 and CDR2 sequences are SGHAT and FQNNGV. V was clipped by 0 bases and J by 4 bases, with 5 bases between them. This CDR3 has 13 residues. The CDR3 DNA reads as TGTGCCAGCAGCTTAGATGTTGCAGATACGCAGTATTTT. Translating it yields CASSLDVADTQYF.

Ten or more counts support this clonotype. The chain combines TRBV9 with TRBJ1-1; D is undetermined. Germline CDR1 is SGDLS and CDR2 is YYNGEE. V lost 0 bases, J lost 5 bases, and 11 bases lay in between. This CDR3 spans 14 amino acids. CDR3 amino acids: CASSVERERTEAFF. The CDR3 DNA is TGTGCCAGCAGCGTAGAACGGGAAAGGACTGAAGCTTTCTTT.

The chain uses TRBV5-1 and TRBJ1-1; D unresolved. CDR1 SGHRS and CDR2 YFSETQ come from the germline V gene. The CDR3 runs to 12 residues. V lost 4 bases to trimming and J lost 1 base, with 5 bases between them. This chain's CDR3 is CASSETNTEAFF. CDR3 coding DNA: TGCGCCAGCAGCGAAACGAACACTGAAGCTTTCTTT.

A few counts support this clonotype. The chain combines TRBV5-1 with TRBJ2-5; 7 positions match TRBD2. V lost 0 bases, J lost 2 bases, and 4 bases stayed unmatched. The germline gives CDR1 SGHRS, CDR2 YFSETQ. The CDR3 has 15 residues. The CDR3, as DNA: TGCGCCAGCAGCTTGGTTGGGACTACACAAGAGACCCAGTACTTC. Translated, it gives CASSLVGTTQETQYF.

This clonotype was recorded at least ten times. The CDR3 DNA sequence: TGTGCCAGCAGCTCACGATCATACAATGAGCAGTTCTTC. Its protein product is CASSSRSYNEQFF. V is TRBV6-2 or TRBV6-3 and J is TRBJ2-1; D gene ambiguous. Per germline, CDR1 MNHEY and CDR2 SVGEGT. V was trimmed by 6 bases and J by 4 bases, leaving 10 bases between them. This CDR3 contains 13 residues.

This clonotype was seen only a few times. J is TRBJ2-1 and V is TRBV14; D possibly corresponds to TRBD2 (6 bases). The V gene lost 1 base and the J gene lost 8 bases, with 15 bases spanning the gap. The CDR3 has 15 residues. From germline, CDR1 is SGHDN and CDR2 FVKESK. The CDR3 DNA sequence: TGTGCCAGCAGCCAAGCGAGCGGGCCCTCCCATGAGCAGTTCTTC. As protein: CASSQASGPSHEQFF.

The rearrangement uses TRBV2 and TRBJ2-7; 14 bases line up with TRBD2. The CDR3 length is 14 residues. After removal of 6 bases from V and 6 bases from J, the junction contained 4 bases not matched to a gene. Germline CDR1 is SNHLY and CDR2 is FYNNEI. The CDR3, as DNA: TGTGCCAGCAGGACTAGCGGGGGGGCGAGCGAGCAGTACTTC. Translating it yields CASRTSGGASEQYF.

The chain carries TRBV5-1 and TRBJ2-2, with D perhaps being TRBD1 or TRBD2 (6 bases each). Trimming stripped 3 bases from V and 2 bases from J, with 11 bases between. From germline, CDR1 is SGHRS and CDR2 YFSETQ. The CDR3 is made up of 15 amino acids. CDR3 loop: CASSSGDINTGELFF. The CDR3 coding sequence is TGCGCCAGCAGCTCGGGGGACATCAACACCGGGGAGCTGTTTTTT.

This clonotype was picked up a small number of times. The genes are TRBV5-6 and TRBJ1-5; 7 bases map to TRBD1. V lost 2 bases, J lost 5 bases, and 7 bases stayed unmatched. Per germline, CDR1 SGHDT and CDR2 YYEEEE. This CDR3 region has 15 residues. The CDR3 sequence: CASSLVNRGDQPQHF. For the CDR3, the DNA is TGTGCCAGCAGCTTAGTCAACAGGGGCGATCAGCCCCAGCATTTT.

The chain combines TRBV10-3 with TRBJ1-2, with D tentatively TRBD1 (5 bases). CDR3 length: 14 residues. The V gene's germline CDR1 is ENHRY and CDR2 SYGVKD. V was trimmed by 0 bases and J by 6 bases, leaving 11 bases between them. The CDR3 here is CAISESQTVDGYTF. CDR3 nucleotide sequence: TGTGCCATCAGTGAGTCGCAGACAGTAGATGGCTACACCTTC.

The V and J genes are TRBV20-1 and TRBJ2-2, with 10 bases matching TRBD2. Trimming took 0 bases from V and 7 from J; bases not matched to a gene: 17. The length of the CDR3 is 19 residues. Germline lookup yields CDR1 DFQATT and CDR2 SNEGSKA (reference sequence). This CDR3 reads CSARDSRVAGGPSFGELFF. The DNA for the CDR3 is TGCAGTGCTAGAGATTCCAGGGTAGCGGGGGGCCCAAGTTTCGGGGAGCTGTTTTTT.

There are a few counts of this clonotype. V gene TRBV4-2 combines with J gene TRBJ1-1; 7 bases are shared with TRBD1. Trimming took 1 base from V and 3 from J; bases not matched to a gene: 5. This CDR3 has 15 residues. Germline V gene sequence: CDR1 LGHNA, CDR2 YNFKEQ. The CDR3 region is CASSQGTGYDTEAFF. In DNA, the CDR3 is TGTGCCAGCAGCCAAGGGACAGGTTACGACACTGAAGCTTTCTTT.

A few counts support this clonotype. The chain carries TRBV4-3 and TRBJ2-1, with D possibly TRBD2 on 6 matching bases. Trimming left V 0 bases short and J 4 bases short, with 19 bases between. CDR1 is LGHNA and CDR2 is YSLEER in the germline V gene. The CDR3 runs to 18 residues. For the CDR3, the DNA is TGCGCCAGCAGCCAAGATAATAGGAGGGTCCGCCAATACAATGAGCAGTTCTTC. Residues: CASSQDNRRVRQYNEQFF.

This clonotype was recorded a few times. The CDR3 region is CASSRSYMNTEAFF. Here the CDR3 DNA reads TGTGCCAGCAGTCGGTCTTACATGAACACTGAAGCTTTCTTT. This chain connects TRBV5-5 to TRBJ1-1; D uncertain. The CDR3 has 14 residues. The V gene lost 5 bases and the J gene lost 0 bases, with 11 bases spanning the gap. Per the germline V gene, CDR1 is SGHKS and CDR2 is YYEKEE (reference sequence).

This clonotype was picked up a small number of times. V gene TRBV5-1 combines with J gene TRBJ2-3, with D possibly TRBD1 on 6 matching bases. CDR1 SGHRS and CDR2 YFSETQ come from the germline V gene. Trimming removed 3 bases from V and 5 bases from J, with 13 bases in between. CDR3 length equals 14 residues. This CDR3 reads CASSSQGEIDTQYF. In DNA, the CDR3 is TGCGCCAGCAGCTCACAGGGTGAAATAGATACGCAGTATTTT.

This clonotype was seen at least ten times. The chain combines TRBV6-1 with TRBJ2-3, with D tentatively TRBD1 (6 bases). This CDR3 comprises 14 residues. CDR1 is MNHNS and CDR2 is SASEGT in the germline V gene. Trimming pared 5 bases from V and 1 base from J, leaving 10 bases between. Here the CDR3 reads CASSPGTRTDTQYF. CDR3 DNA: TGTGCCAGCAGTCCCGGGACACGCACAGATACGCAGTATTTT.

This clonotype was observed many times. The gene calls are TRBV28 and TRBJ2-3, with 10 positions matching TRBD1. CDR3 length: 15 amino acids. Germline V CDR1 and CDR2: MDHEN, SYDVKM. Unmatched junction bases numbered 6, after V lost 6 bases and J lost 3 bases. The CDR3: CASSSGQGGTDTQYF. In DNA form, the CDR3 reads TGTGCCAGCAGCTCCGGACAGGGGGGGACAGATACGCAGTATTTT. Combining the CDR3 with reference TRBV28 and TRBJ2-3 gives the whole variable domain DVKVTQSSRYLVKRTGEKVFLECVQDMDHENMFWYRQDPGLGLRLIYFSYDVKMKEKGDIPEGYSVSREKKERFSLILESASTNQTSMYLCASSSGQGGTDTQYFGPGTRLTVL.

CDR3 protein: CASSQSGQALQGDTQYF. The CDR3 DNA is TGTGCCAGCAGCCAGTCGGGACAGGCACTTCAGGGAGATACGCAGTATTTT. V usage is TRBV4-2 and J usage is TRBJ2-3; 8 positions match TRBD1. V was clipped by 3 bases and J by 5 bases; unmatched bases: 13. CDR1 LGHNA and CDR2 YNFKEQ come from the germline V gene. The CDR3 is made up of 17 amino acids.

The chain combines TRBV6-2 or TRBV6-3 with TRBJ2-6; no clear D. The CDR3 consists of 17 residues. Looked up from germline, CDR1 is MNHEY and CDR2 is SVGEGT. The V end lost 7 bases, the J end lost 1 base, and 17 bases lay between the germline ends. Written as DNA, the CDR3 is TGTGCCAGCAATCCTTACTCCTATGGGTCTGGGGCCAACGTCCTGACTTTC. Translation gives CASNPYSYGSGANVLTF.

A few counts support this clonotype. V gene TRBV10-3 combines with J gene TRBJ2-2, with no clear D. The CDR3 totals 14 residues. Trimming removed 6 bases at V and 1 base at J, with 9 bases between. Germline V gene lookup returns CDR1 ENHRY and CDR2 SYGVKD. In DNA form, the CDR3 reads TGTGCCATCAGGGCCCCCCGGAACACCGGGGAGCTGTTTTTT. It specifies CAIRAPRNTGELFF.

V usage is TRBV6-2 or TRBV6-3 and J usage is TRBJ2-7, with D unresolved. Germline values: CDR1 MNHEY, CDR2 SVGEGT. The length of the CDR3 is 16 residues. V lost 0 bases and J lost 0, with 12 bases in between. CDR3 sequence (DNA): TGTGCCAGCAGTTACTCTTTCCGGCTCTCCTCCTACGAGCAGTACTTC. It encodes CASSYSFRLSSYEQYF.

The rearrangement links TRBV20-1 to TRBJ2-1; 7 bases align to TRBD2. CDR1 and CDR2 (germline): DFQATT, SNEGSKA (reference sequence). CDR3 length equals 13 residues. V gave up 3 bases and J gave up 4 bases; unmatched junction bases: 3. As DNA, the CDR3 is TGCAGTGCTAGGGGGAGGGAGTACAATGAGCAGTTCTTC. It specifies CSARGREYNEQFF.

In this sample, this clonotype turned up once. Being one base from a much bigger clone, this may be a read error. The V call is TRBV20-1, the J call TRBJ2-1; D not resolved. Trimming shortened V by 4 bases and J by 5 bases, and 9 bases separated the two germline ends. This CDR3 contains 12 residues. Germline assignment: CDR1 DFQATT and CDR2 SNEGSKA (reference sequence). Here the CDR3 DNA reads TGCAGTGCTAACCAGTTTAACAATGAGCAGTTCTTC. This translates into CSANQFNNEQFF.

J is TRBJ2-1 and V is TRBV11-1, with D maybe TRBD2 (6 bases). V was pared by 2 bases and J by 1 base, with 12 bases between. CDR1 and CDR2 (germline): SGHAT, FQDESV (reference sequence). This CDR3 region has 16 residues. The CDR3 DNA follows: TGTGCCAGCAGCTTAAGGCGGGGCGCGTCCTACAATGAGCAGTTCTTC. This translates into CASSLRRGASYNEQFF.

The genes are TRBV20-1 and TRBJ2-7; tentative D call: TRBD1 (5 bases). Germline loops: CDR1 DFQATT, CDR2 SNEGSKA (reference sequence). Trimming took off 4 bases at V and 1 base at J, with 11 bases between the two ends. The CDR3 length is 13 residues. The chain's CDR3 is CSAKGSESYEQYF. CDR3 in DNA: TGCAGTGCTAAGGGGTCGGAATCCTACGAGCAGTACTTC.

This clonotype came up a few times. The chain couples TRBV10-3 to TRBJ2-2, with unresolved D. Trimming took 0 bases from V and 8 from J, leaving 10 bases between them. This CDR3 contains 14 residues. Germline V gene data show CDR1 as ENHRY and CDR2 as SYGVKD. CDR3 sequence reads: CAISESLTAGELFF. The CDR3 DNA follows: TGTGCCATCAGTGAGTCCCTGACGGCGGGGGAGCTGTTTTTT.

This clonotype was picked up many times. V usage is TRBV3-1 and J usage is TRBJ1-4; no definite D call. Trimming removed 1 base from V and 13 bases from J, with 10 bases in between. Germline V gives CDR1 LGHDT, CDR2 YNNKEL (reference sequence). The CDR3 runs to 12 residues. CDR3 sequence: CASSQGATGLFF. The CDR3 region has the DNA TGTGCCAGCAGCCAAGGGGCCACGGGACTGTTTTTT. Looking up the rest from reference TRBV3-1 and TRBJ1-4 gives the full variable domain: DTAVSQTPKYLVTQMGNDKSIKCEQNLGHDTMYWYKQDSKKFLKIMFSYNNKELIINETVPNRFSPKSPDKAHLNLHINSLELGDSAVYFCASSQGATGLFFGSGTQLSVL.